This record covers a single T cell receptor beta chain. Its antigen is as yet unknown. The data stem from a study of blood T cells in healthy people across ages. Overall study: About one barcoded TCR beta cDNA was captured per two T cells. The study's findings and limits: Fewer expanded clones and more diversity marked long-lived versus aged donors. Donor CMV status, an unknown factor, possibly confounded changes in expanded clonotypes.

Each sample had at least 6.5 million PBMCs isolated. The CDR3 covers 11 residues. CDR1 is SQVTM and CDR2 is ANQGSEA in the germline V gene. Alongside a J-beta primer mix, a sample-barcoded 5' primer served in a second PCR lasting roughly 6 to 11 cycles. TCRdb processed the 5' RACE reads anew with MiXCR; each CDR3 protein has one entry. Among about 1.1 million distinct CDR3 sequences listed, 30% to 40% were seen once. The V and J genes are TRBV29-1 and TRBJ2-7; D call uncertain. The sequenced sample consisted of blood. The origin of this receptor is a man between 18 and 29 years old in good health. CDR3: CRVTQNNEQYF. CDR3 bases: TGCAGGGTGACCCAGAACAATGAGCAGTACTTC.